This T cell receptor (beta chain) was retrieved from a study of OX40 agonist ivuxolimab in advanced cancers. Clones were read by immunoSEQ multiplex PCR, and TCRdb kept only the in-frame ones, dropping some. The sample contains over 70,000 clones, around 90% of which appear only once. Exclusion of a patient followed from autoimmune disease history or systemic immunosuppression. Sampling of blood occurred at baseline, cycle 4 day 1, and cycle 7 day 1. Findings and limits, study-wide: At 0.1 to 3.0 mg/kg, clonal expansion of CD4+ and CD8+ blood T cells had occurred by week 6. Low normalized clonal expansion also occurred in some nonresponding patients.

Details on this clone: The antigen is not known.

Germline CDR1 LNHNV, CDR2 YYDKDF (reference sequence). With 6 bases clipped from V and 2 bases from J, the junction kept 6 bases outside the gene matches. This CDR3 spans 14 amino acids. The sequenced sample was CD4+ or CD8+ T cells sorted from blood, obtained in a trial of the OX40 agonist ivuxolimab. V gene TRBV15 combines with J gene TRBJ2-7, with TRBD2 matching 8 bases. The source of this sequence is an adult with an advanced solid tumor such as melanoma, head and neck, liver or kidney cancer. The CDR3 sequence: CATRSSGRTYEQYF. CDR3 coding DNA: TGTGCCACCAGGTCAAGCGGGAGAACCTACGAGCAGTACTTC.